The sample holds many counts of the clone carrying this T cell receptor (beta chain). The sample is drawn from a study of T cells after yellow fever vaccination. The CDR3 has 14 residues. V trimming: 6 bases; J trimming: 1 base; junction bases outside the gene matches: 2. Germline CDR1 reads SEHNR; CDR2 reads FQNEAQ (reference sequence). One entry per CDR3 protein, called by TCRdb with MiXCR from the 5' RACE reads. There are 250,000 or so distinct CDR3 sequences in the sample; 6.9% occur only once, and roughly 0.9% lies in the top ten. Sequenced material: CD4+ T cells sorted from PBMCs, taken 15 days after the yellow fever booster vaccination. The V call is TRBV7-9, the J call TRBJ2-5; TRBD2 matches 10 bases. The sequence was obtained from a man aged 30-40 years who received the YFV17D yellow fever vaccine. The CDR3, as DNA: TGTGCCAGCAGTTGGACTAGCGGCCAAGAGACCCAGTACTTC. Its translation is CASSWTSGQETQYF. Full variable domain (rest looked up from reference TRBV7-9 and TRBJ2-5): DTGVSQNPRHKITKRGQNVTFRCDPISEHNRLYWYRQTLGQGPEFLTYFQNEAQLEKSRLLSDRFSAERPKGSFSTLEIQRTEQGDSAMYLCASSWTSGQETQYFGPGTRLLVL.